The T cell receptor (beta chain) under discussion was sequenced for a study of cytomegalovirus exposure and HLA in healthy donors. Study conclusions and caveats: Earlier analysis yielded a pattern in which most TCR beta V segments were productive about 90% or about 30% of the time. The availability of immune exposure information extended only to CMV serostatus. Reportedly, diagnosis of cytomegalovirus status by the classifier showed high specificity and sensitivity.

Every donor was a healthy person donating bone marrow. With respect to this clone: What it binds is unknown.

The junction had 6 bases not matched to a gene; V was cut back by 0 bases and J by 2 bases. Germline loops: CDR1 SEHNR, CDR2 FQNEAQ (reference sequence). CDR3 length: 16 residues. The PCR made use of 60 Vbeta and 13 Jbeta primers. The table came from immunoSEQ multiplex PCR; TCRdb's copy has only in-frame clones and leaves some out. This sample yields roughly 190,000 clones, of which about four fifths are seen a single time; less than 2% belongs to the top ten. The receptor was derived from a woman aged 18-29 years in good health and CMV-seronegative. The source material was PBMCs. V usage is TRBV7-9 and J usage is TRBJ1-2, with 7 bases aligning to TRBD1. In DNA form, the CDR3 reads TGTGCCAGCAGCTTAGCCGGGGACAGCAGGAACTATGGCTACACCTTC. Its protein product is CASSLAGDSRNYGYTF.